This TCR beta chain comes out of a study of T-cell reconstitution after alpha-beta-depleted transplantation in children. Study-wide results and limits: At day 60, the high TCRbeta diversity found in some patients originated from recipient T cells and thymic progenitors that had survived.

Using unique molecular identifiers, the investigators prepared the TCRbeta library. TCRdb independently ran MiXCR on the PCR reads; one entry per CDR3 protein. The sample carries approximately 270,000 distinct CDR3 sequences, 20% to 30% recorded once. This clonotype has just a few counts. What it binds is unknown. This CDR3 has 13 amino acids. Trimming took off 0 bases at V and 14 bases at J, with 14 bases between the two ends. Germline loops: CDR1 SGHTA, CDR2 FQGNSA. The source was PBMCs, mostly from graft donor cells, collected 360 days after TCRalphabeta/CD19-depleted stem cell transplant. This clonotype was sampled from a female patient aged 2 to 10 who had a stem cell transplant for congenital amegakaryocytic thrombocytopenia, so the T cells may come from the graft donor. This chain connects TRBV7-2 to TRBJ2-1, with D perhaps TRBD2 (5 bases). DNA of the CDR3: TGTGCCAGCAGCTTAGCTTACGAGGGTCACGAGTTCTTC. It encodes CASSLAYEGHEFF.